A single TCR beta chain is shown here with its context. Data came from immunoSEQ multiplex PCR; TCRdb stores just in-frame clones and leaves some out. This sample has about 680,000 clones, with under 80% found just once. The data derive from a study of shared clonotypes between healthy human individuals. Whole-study context: Used for every donor were three CD4 naive, three CD4 memory, two CD8 naive and one CD8 memory plate.

The specimen sequenced was memory CD4+ T cells sorted from blood. Subset indicated: CD45RA-negative fraction. The receptor was derived from a woman under 40 in good health.

The CDR3 loop reads CASIGGQGDEQYF. CDR3 DNA: TGTGCCAGCATAGGAGGGCAGGGAGACGAGCAGTACTTC. The V call is TRBV6-1, the J call TRBJ2-7; possible D gene TRBD2, 6 bases. Germline loops: CDR1 MNHNS, CDR2 SASEGT. This CDR3 contains 13 residues. V was shortened by 7 bases and J by 5 bases, with 15 bases between the two germline ends.